A single sample is the source of the 16 T cell receptor beta chains below, sequenced in a study of T cell responses to AZD1222 COVID-19 vaccine. The data were produced by immunoSEQ multiplex PCR, yet TCRdb's version contains in-frame clones alone and is incomplete. Of around 75,000 clones listed, 80% to 90% are singletons. The sample in question was peripheral blood, obtained on day 0 of AZD1222 vaccination. All receptors derive from an adult in good health.

Here the CDR3 reads CASSLVSLGGVGTNEKLFF. In DNA form, the CDR3 reads TGCGCCAGCAGCCTGGTGTCCTTGGGGGGGGTCGGTACTAATGAAAAACTGTTTTTT. The chain is built from TRBV4-1 and TRBJ1-4; TRBD1 might be the D (5 bases). The CDR3 loop spans 19 amino acids. Germline V CDR1 and CDR2: MGHRA, YSYEKL. Trimming removed 4 bases from V and 2 bases from J, with 23 bases in between.

The chain joins TRBV10-3 to TRBJ1-2; 10 nucleotides match TRBD1. The junction had 9 bases not matched to a gene; V was cut back by 3 bases and J by 8 bases. The CDR3 is 15 residues long. The germline gives CDR1 ENHRY, CDR2 SYGVKD. DNA for the CDR3: TGTGCCATCAGTGAACCTCGACAGGGGGCAGGCGGCTACACCTTC. Its protein product is CAISEPRQGAGGYTF.

The gene calls are TRBV5-4 and TRBJ1-5; possibly TRBD1 for D (5 bases). The V end was cut by 2 bases, the J end by 0 bases, with 9 bases between. CDR3 length equals 15 residues. Germline CDR1 is SGHNT and CDR2 is YYREEE (reference sequence). The DNA of the CDR3 is TGTGCCAGCAGCTTTGGGGGGGGTAGCAATCAGCCCCAGCATTTT. Its protein product is CASSFGGGSNQPQHF. The entire variable domain, with the rest obtained from reference TRBV5-4 and TRBJ1-5, is as follows: ETGVTQSPTHLIKTRGQQVTLRCSSQSGHNTVSWYQQALGQGPQFIFQYYREEENGRGNFPPRFSGLQFPNYSSELNVNALELDDSALYLCASSFGGGSNQPQHFGDGTRLSIL.

The chain uses TRBV11-3 and TRBJ2-3; 12 bases match TRBD2. Germline V gives CDR1 SGHNT, CDR2 YENEEA. CDR3 size: 16 residues. With V trimmed by 4 bases and J by 4 bases, 6 bases remained unmatched. The CDR3 here is CASSSRLAGAADTQYF. CDR3 coding DNA: TGTGCCAGCAGCTCGCGACTAGCGGGGGCAGCAGATACGCAGTATTTT.

The chain carries TRBV24-1 and TRBJ2-1; no definite D call. Germline CDR1 reads KGHDR; CDR2 reads SFDVKD. The CDR3 consists of 14 residues. Trimming removed 3 bases at V and 0 bases at J, with 5 bases between. CDR3 nucleotide sequence: TGTGCCACCAGTGATGGGGACTCCTACAATGAGCAGTTCTTC. Translated: CATSDGDSYNEQFF.

This clone was counted a single time. The gene calls are TRBV29-1 and TRBJ1-4, with 9 bases identical to TRBD1. From germline, CDR1 is SQVTM and CDR2 ANQGSEA. J was trimmed by 5 bases and V by 4 bases; bases with no gene match: 8. This CDR3 is 15 amino acids long. CDR3 in amino acids: CSVGLVGTGNEKLFF. For the CDR3, the DNA is TGCAGCGTTGGTCTGGTGGGGACAGGGAATGAAAAACTGTTTTTT.

The V gene is TRBV7-9, the J gene TRBJ2-1; a possible D gene is TRBD2 (6 bases). Germline values: CDR1 SEHNR, CDR2 FQNEAQ (reference sequence). This CDR3 spans 15 amino acids. Trimming took off 3 bases at V and 2 bases at J, with 11 bases between the two ends. The CDR3 DNA is TGTGCCAGCAGCTTCGGGGGACCCACCTACAATGAGCAGTTCTTC. This gives the protein CASSFGGPTYNEQFF. The full variable domain, with the rest looked up from reference TRBV7-9 and TRBJ2-1, is DTGVSQNPRHKITKRGQNVTFRCDPISEHNRLYWYRQTLGQGPEFLTYFQNEAQLEKSRLLSDRFSAERPKGSFSTLEIQRTEQGDSAMYLCASSFGGPTYNEQFFGPGTRLTVL.

This clone was seen a few times. V usage is TRBV5-6 and J usage is TRBJ2-2; maybe TRBD1 (6 bases). This CDR3 spans 15 amino acids. Germline lookup yields CDR1 SGHDT and CDR2 YYEEEE. V lost 1 base and J 5 bases, leaving 12 bases between the germline ends. The CDR3 DNA reads TGTGCCAGCAGCTTGTGGGGGCAGGGGACCGGGGAGCTGTTTTTT. Residues: CASSLWGQGTGELFF. The full variable domain, in which reference TRBV5-6 and TRBJ2-2 provide the parts outside the CDR3, is DAGVTQSPTHLIKTRGQQVTLRCSPKSGHDTVSWYQQALGQGPQFIFQYYEEEERQRGNFPDRFSGHQFPNYSSELNVNALLLGDSALYLCASSLWGQGTGELFFGEGSRLTVL.

The CDR3 region has the DNA TGTGCCAGCAGCTTAAAGGGCTCTGGGGCCAACGTCCTGACTTTC. As protein: CASSLKGSGANVLTF. This chain links TRBV7-3 with TRBJ2-6; D is ambiguous. The length of the CDR3 is 15 residues. Germline CDR1 SGHTA, CDR2 FQGTGA. V was pared by 1 base and J by 0 bases, with 4 bases between.

The V gene is TRBV11-2, the J gene TRBJ2-7; D could derive from TRBD1 or TRBD2 (6 bases each). CDR3 size: 16 residues. Germline CDR1 and CDR2: SGHAT and FQNNGV. Trimming stripped 1 base from V and 3 bases from J, with 16 bases between. CDR3 DNA: TGTGCCAGCAGCTTAGGCTTGCGACAGGACTACTACGAGCAGTACTTC. Translation: CASSLGLRQDYYEQYF. The entire variable domain, with the rest obtained from reference TRBV11-2 and TRBJ2-7, is as follows: EAGVAQSPRYKIIEKRQSVAFWCNPISGHATLYWYQQILGQGPKLLIQFQNNGVVDDSQLPKDRFSAERLKGVDSTLKIQPAKLEDSAVYLCASSLGLRQDYYEQYFGPGTRLTVT.

This chain uses TRBV28 with TRBJ1-2, with 10 bases fitting TRBD1. V lost 5 bases to trimming and J lost 0 bases; unmatched junction nucleotides: 0. This CDR3 has 14 amino acids. The germline gives CDR1 MDHEN, CDR2 SYDVKM. The CDR3 DNA sequence: TGTGCCAGCAGTGGGACAGGGGCTAACTATGGCTACACCTTC. Amino acid sequence: CASSGTGANYGYTF.

This chain links TRBV4-1 with TRBJ1-6, with TRBD1 as a possible D gene (5 bases). This CDR3 has 13 amino acids. V was clipped by 5 bases and J by 11 bases, with 13 bases between them. CDR1 is MGHRA, CDR2 YSYEKL, per germline. The DNA of the CDR3 is TGCGCCAGCAGCAACCGGGACGATACACCCCTCCACTTT. Amino acids: CASSNRDDTPLHF.

This chain links TRBV6-5 with TRBJ1-5; D not resolved. V was cut by 11 bases and J by 2 bases, with 13 bases left in between. Per germline, CDR1 MNHEY and CDR2 SVGAGI. This CDR3 region has 13 residues. The CDR3 spells CAADPRGNQPQHF. The CDR3 nucleotides read TGTGCCGCGGACCCCCGAGGCAATCAGCCCCAGCATTTT.

The rearrangement joins TRBV19 to TRBJ2-5; the D gene is possibly TRBD1 (5 bases). V lost 7 bases to trimming and J lost 4 bases, with 13 bases between them. CDR3 length: 13 amino acids. Germline-derived CDR1 and CDR2 are LNHDA and SQIVND (reference sequence). Here the CDR3 reads CASTDQGGETQYF. The CDR3 DNA reads as TGTGCCAGTACCGACCAGGGTGGAGAGACCCAGTACTTC.

The gene calls are TRBV7-8 and TRBJ2-5, with D uncertain. Germline V gene sequence: CDR1 SGHVS, CDR2 FQNEAQ. The V gene lost 5 bases and the J gene lost 3 bases, with 7 bases spanning the gap. This CDR3 region has 12 residues. CDR3 sequence: CASSPGEETQYF. In nucleotides, the CDR3 is TGTGCCAGCAGCCCAGGAGAAGAGACCCAGTACTTC.

This chain connects TRBV5-8 to TRBJ1-3; D is ambiguous. The CDR3 spans 17 residues. Germline lookup yields CDR1 SGHTS and CDR2 YDEGEE. The germline V and J ends were trimmed by 0 bases and 1 base, with 14 bases remaining between them. The CDR3 DNA is TGTGCCAGCAGCTTGGTAGTCTTTTCGACTTCTGGAAACACCATATATTTT. This translates into CASSLVVFSTSGNTIYF.